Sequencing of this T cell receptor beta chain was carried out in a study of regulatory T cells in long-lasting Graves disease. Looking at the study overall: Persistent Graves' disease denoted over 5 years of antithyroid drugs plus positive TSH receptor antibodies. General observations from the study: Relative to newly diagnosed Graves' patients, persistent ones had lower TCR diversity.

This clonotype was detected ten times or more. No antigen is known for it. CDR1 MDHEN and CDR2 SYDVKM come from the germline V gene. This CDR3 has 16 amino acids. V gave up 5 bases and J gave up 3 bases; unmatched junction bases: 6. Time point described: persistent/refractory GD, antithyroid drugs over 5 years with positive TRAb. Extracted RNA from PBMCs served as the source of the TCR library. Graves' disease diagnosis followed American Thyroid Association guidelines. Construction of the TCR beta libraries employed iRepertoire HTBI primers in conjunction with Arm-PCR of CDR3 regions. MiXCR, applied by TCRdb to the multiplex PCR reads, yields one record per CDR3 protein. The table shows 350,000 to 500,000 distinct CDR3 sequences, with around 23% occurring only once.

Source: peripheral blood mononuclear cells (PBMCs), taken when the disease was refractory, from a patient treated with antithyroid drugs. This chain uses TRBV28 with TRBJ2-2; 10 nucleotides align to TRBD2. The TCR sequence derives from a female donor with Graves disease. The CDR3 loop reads CASSRLAGSYTGELFF. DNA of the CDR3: TGTGCCAGCAGTCGACTAGCGGGCTCGTACACCGGGGAGCTGTTTTTT. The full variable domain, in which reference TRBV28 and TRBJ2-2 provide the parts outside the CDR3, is DVKVTQSSRYLVKRTGEKVFLECVQDMDHENMFWYRQDPGLGLRLIYFSYDVKMKEKGDIPEGYSVSREKKERFSLILESASTNQTSMYLCASSRLAGSYTGELFFGEGSRLTVL.